These 6 T cell receptor beta chains came from one sample sequenced in a study of blood T cell repertoires in COVID-19. The table came from immunoSEQ multiplex PCR; TCRdb's copy has only in-frame clones and leaves some out. Of about 220,000 clones in the sample, 85% to 90% were seen once. What was sequenced was PBMCs or T cells enriched from blood (not recorded which). All receptors come from a woman between 18 and 29 years old in a cohort exposed to, infected with or recovered from COVID-19 (not recorded which).

V and J are TRBV5-1 and TRBJ1-6; 7 nucleotides agree with TRBD1. J was trimmed by 3 bases and V by 4 bases; bases with no gene match: 4. There are 15 residues in the CDR3. The V gene's germline CDR1 is SGHRS and CDR2 YFSETQ. This chain's CDR3 is CASSMGQLYNSPLHF. The DNA for the CDR3 is TGCGCCAGCAGCATGGGACAGCTCTATAATTCACCCCTCCACTTT.

This rearrangement joins TRBV27 to TRBJ1-5, with no clear D. This CDR3 region has 16 residues. With 5 bases removed from V and 7 bases from J, the gap between germline ends came to 21 bases. CDR1 is MNHEY, CDR2 SMNVEV, per germline (reference sequence). The CDR3: CASSRTGSPQRQPQHF. The CDR3 DNA is TGTGCCAGCAGTAGGACGGGATCCCCCCAAAGGCAGCCCCAGCATTTT.

J is TRBJ2-7 and V is TRBV6-1, with 9 bases matching TRBD1. CDR1 and CDR2 (germline): MNHNS, SASEGT. V trimming: 4 bases; J trimming: 0 bases; junction bases outside the gene matches: 10. This CDR3 has 17 residues. The chain's CDR3 is CASSATAGTGSSYEQYF. CDR3 sequence (DNA): TGTGCCAGCAGTGCAACGGCAGGGACAGGGAGCTCCTACGAGCAGTACTTC.

V and J are TRBV19 and TRBJ2-2; TRBD1 is a possible D gene (6 bases). V was clipped by 5 bases and J by 0 bases, with 10 bases between them. Germline CDR1 LNHDA, CDR2 SQIVND (reference sequence). The CDR3 runs 15 residues. The CDR3 sequence: CASSGTPANTGELFF. The CDR3 bases are TGTGCCAGTAGTGGGACACCCGCGAACACCGGGGAGCTGTTTTTT.

The V call is TRBV5-1, the J call TRBJ2-3; no reliable D call. The CDR3 is 17 residues long. Per germline, CDR1 SGHRS and CDR2 YFSETQ. V lost 2 bases, J lost 2 bases, and 18 bases lay in between. This chain's CDR3 is CASSLPSTSSPTDTQYF. In DNA, the CDR3 is TGCGCCAGCAGCTTACCGTCTACTTCGTCCCCCACAGATACGCAGTATTTT.

The CDR3 reads CASSPTGIREKLFF. CDR3 nucleotides: TGTGCCAGCAGCCCTACAGGGATTCGCGAAAAACTGTTTTTT. The chain carries TRBV7-9 and TRBJ1-4; possibly TRBD1 for D (6 bases). With 5 bases removed from V and 8 bases from J, the gap between germline ends came to 15 bases. Germline lookup yields CDR1 SEHNR and CDR2 FQNEAQ (reference sequence). The CDR3 has 14 amino acids.